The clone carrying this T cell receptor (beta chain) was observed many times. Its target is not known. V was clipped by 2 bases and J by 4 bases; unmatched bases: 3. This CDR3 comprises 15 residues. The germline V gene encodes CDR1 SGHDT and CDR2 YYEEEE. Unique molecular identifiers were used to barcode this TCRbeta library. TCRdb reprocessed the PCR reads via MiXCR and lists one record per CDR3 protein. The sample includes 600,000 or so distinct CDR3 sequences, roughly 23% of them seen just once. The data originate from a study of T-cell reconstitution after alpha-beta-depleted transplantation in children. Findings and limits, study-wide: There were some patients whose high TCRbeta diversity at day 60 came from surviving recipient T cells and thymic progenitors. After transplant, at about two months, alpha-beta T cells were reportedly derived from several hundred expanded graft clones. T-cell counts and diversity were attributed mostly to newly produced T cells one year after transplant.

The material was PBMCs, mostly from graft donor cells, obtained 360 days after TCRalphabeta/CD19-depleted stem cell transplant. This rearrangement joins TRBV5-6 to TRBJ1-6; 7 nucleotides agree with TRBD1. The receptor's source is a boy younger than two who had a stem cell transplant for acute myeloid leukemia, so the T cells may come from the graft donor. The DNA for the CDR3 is TGTGCCAGCAGCTTTGAACAGGGGTATAATTCACCCCTCCACTTT. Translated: CASSFEQGYNSPLHF.